The 31 T cell receptor beta chains listed next were all sequenced from one sample in a study of T cell repertoires in cytomegalovirus infection. One entry per CDR3 protein results from TCRdb running MiXCR on the reads. Of about 200,000 distinct CDR3 sequences in the sample, roughly 9.8% were seen once. Material: PBMCs. The receptors were gathered from a human donor in good health (CMV status not recorded). Some clones in this sample may be carry-over from other donors' samples.

This clonotype was recorded at least ten times. This rearrangement joins TRBV12-3 or TRBV12-4 to TRBJ2-5, with 10 bases fitting TRBD2. Trimming at V came to 3 bases and at J to 2 bases, leaving 3 bases not matched to a gene. The CDR3 is made up of 15 amino acids. The CDR3 bases are TGTGCCAGCAGTTTCTCTAGCGGGGGACAAGAGACCCAGTACTTC. Protein: CASSFSSGGQETQYF.

The V gene is TRBV7-2, the J gene TRBJ1-4; the D gene is possibly TRBD1 (5 bases). This CDR3 region has 14 residues. Germline loops: CDR1 SGHTA, CDR2 FQGNSA. V gave up 3 bases and J gave up 8 bases, with 13 bases separating them. The CDR3 loop reads CASSFGNSGEKLFF. The CDR3 DNA reads as TGTGCCAGCAGCTTCGGTAATTCAGGGGAAAAACTGTTTTTT.

This clonotype was recorded at least ten times. This chain joins TRBV7-2 and TRBJ1-4; no clear D. Germline CDR1 and CDR2: SGHTA and FQGNSA. The CDR3 is 16 amino acids. The V gene lost 5 bases and the J gene lost 4 bases, with 17 bases spanning the gap. CDR3 bases: TGTGCCAGCAGCCCCCTGCCTGCCAGGTTTAATGAAAAACTGTTTTTT. It yields the protein CASSPLPARFNEKLFF. Drawing the rest from reference TRBV7-2 and TRBJ1-4, the complete variable domain is GAGVSQSPSNKVTEKGKDVELRCDPISGHTALYWYRQSLGQGLEFLIYFQGNSAPDKSGLPSDRFSAERTGGSVSTLTIQRTQQEDSAVYLCASSPLPARFNEKLFFGSGTQLSVL.

This clonotype was seen more than once but under ten times. The chain joins TRBV6-1 to TRBJ1-4; D is undetermined. The CDR3 has 15 residues. The germline V gene encodes CDR1 MNHNS and CDR2 SASEGT. V was pared by 3 bases and J by 7 bases, with 15 bases between. CDR3 nucleotides: TGTGCCAGCAGTGAGTCGGGGAATCGGGCTGAAAAACTGTTTTTT. The encoded protein is CASSESGNRAEKLFF.

This clonotype was seen at least ten times. This chain uses TRBV28 with TRBJ2-5; 12 bases line up with TRBD2. Germline lookup yields CDR1 MDHEN and CDR2 SYDVKM. Trimming cost V 5 bases and J 0 bases; bases outside gene matches: 1. This CDR3 region has 15 residues. CDR3: CASSRLAGDQETQYF. The CDR3 nucleotides read TGTGCCAGCAGTCGACTAGCGGGGGACCAAGAGACCCAGTACTTC.

Ten or more counts support this clonotype. The chain recombines TRBV7-8 with TRBJ1-1, with TRBD1 matching over 10 bases. The V gene end was trimmed by 4 bases and the J gene end by 3 bases; junction bases not matched to a gene: 5. This CDR3 spans 15 amino acids. Per germline, CDR1 SGHVS and CDR2 FQNEAQ. The CDR3: CASSWGQGIYTEAFF. The DNA for the CDR3 is TGTGCCAGCAGCTGGGGACAGGGGATTTACACTGAAGCTTTCTTT.

This clonotype was counted ten times or more. J is TRBJ2-5 and V is TRBV11-2; no firm D call. The CDR3 totals 12 residues. Trimming pared 2 bases from V and 5 bases from J, leaving 6 bases between. Germline assignment: CDR1 SGHAT and CDR2 FQNNGV. CDR3: CASSLWQETQYF. The DNA for the CDR3 is TGTGCCAGCAGCTTATGGCAGGAGACCCAGTACTTC.

This clonotype was counted ten times or more. V is TRBV28 and J is TRBJ1-1; D remains unclear. Per germline, CDR1 MDHEN and CDR2 SYDVKM. The CDR3 has 14 amino acids. V shed 3 bases and J shed 1 base, with 9 bases lying between them. The CDR3 nucleotides read TGTGCCAGCAGTTTCCCCAGCCGGAACACTGAAGCTTTCTTT. Amino acid sequence: CASSFPSRNTEAFF.

This clonotype was recorded many times. The chain couples TRBV7-2 to TRBJ2-3, with a weak D call TRBD1 (5 bases). This CDR3 contains 14 residues. Trimming pared 1 base from V and 5 bases from J, leaving 10 bases between. Germline V lookup: CDR1 SGHTA, CDR2 FQGNSA. The CDR3 is CASSLGSGLDTQYF. For the CDR3, the DNA is TGTGCCAGCAGCTTAGGCTCAGGGCTAGATACGCAGTATTTT.

To note about this clonotype: A much more abundant neighbour one base away suggests this may be a read error. The chain combines TRBV24-1 with TRBJ2-3, with D possibly matching TRBD2 (6 bases). The germline CDR1 and CDR2 sequences are KGHDR and SFDVKD. CDR3 length equals 14 residues. The V and J ends lost 12 bases and 4 bases respectively, with 19 bases between them. CDR3 region: CAASGPLASDTQYF. The CDR3 DNA sequence: TGTGCCGCCTCAGGCCCACTAGCTTCAGATACGCAGTATTTT.

The J gene is TRBJ2-3, the V gene TRBV28; D is perhaps TRBD1 or TRBD2 (6 bases each). The CDR3 is 14 amino acids. Between the trimmed V and J ends, which lost 3 bases and 4 bases, there was a span of 11 bases. Per germline, CDR1 MDHEN and CDR2 SYDVKM. CDR3 protein: CASSLYRGPDTQYF. In DNA, the CDR3 is TGTGCCAGCAGTTTGTACCGGGGGCCAGATACGCAGTATTTT. Full variable domain (remainder filled in from reference TRBV28 and TRBJ2-3): DVKVTQSSRYLVKRTGEKVFLECVQDMDHENMFWYRQDPGLGLRLIYFSYDVKMKEKGDIPEGYSVSREKKERFSLILESASTNQTSMYLCASSLYRGPDTQYFGPGTRLTVL.

This clonotype has a count of ten or more. The chain combines TRBV6-4 with TRBJ2-1; TRBD1 or TRBD2 may be the D gene (5 bases each). V dropped 2 bases and J dropped 8 bases, with 16 bases sitting between them. CDR3 size: 15 residues. Germline values: CDR1 MRHNA, CDR2 SNTAGT. The chain's CDR3 is CASSDATGTSHEQFF. The CDR3 DNA reads as TGTGCCAGCAGTGACGCTACCGGGACCTCACATGAGCAGTTCTTC.

This clonotype showed up many times. This sequence joins TRBV7-9 and TRBJ1-1; TRBD1 might be the D (5 bases). This CDR3 comprises 14 residues. Trimming removed 4 bases from V and 1 base from J, with 10 bases in between. Germline CDR1 SEHNR, CDR2 FQNEAQ (reference sequence). The CDR3 is CASSSQATNTEAFF. The CDR3 region has the DNA TGTGCCAGCAGCTCACAGGCCACGAACACTGAAGCTTTCTTT. Supplemented by reference TRBV7-9 and TRBJ1-1, the full variable domain reads DTGVSQNPRHKITKRGQNVTFRCDPISEHNRLYWYRQTLGQGPEFLTYFQNEAQLEKSRLLSDRFSAERPKGSFSTLEIQRTEQGDSAMYLCASSSQATNTEAFFGQGTRLTVV.

This clonotype has ten or more counts. This chain uses TRBV30 with TRBJ2-3; 12 positions agree with TRBD2. The CDR3 runs to 16 residues. Germline V gene lookup returns CDR1 GTSNPN and CDR2 SVGIG (reference sequence). The ends lost 2 bases at V and 8 bases at J; junction bases unmatched: 11. The CDR3 protein is CAWSSGLAGPESTQYF. The CDR3 DNA sequence: TGTGCCTGGAGTTCCGGACTAGCGGGGCCAGAATCTACGCAGTATTTT. Full variable domain (outside the CDR3, taken from reference TRBV30 and TRBJ2-3): SQTIHQWPATLVQPVGSPLSLECTVEGTSNPNLYWYRQAAGRGLQLLFYSVGIGQISSEVPQNLSASRPQDRQFILSSKKLLLSDSGFYLCAWSSGLAGPESTQYFGPGTRLTVL.

By share of the sample, this clonotype is medium-sized. The chain employs TRBV7-2 and TRBJ2-7; 8 bases align to TRBD2. The CDR3 runs 16 residues. Germline assignment: CDR1 SGHTA and CDR2 FQGNSA. With V trimmed by 1 base and J by 4 bases, 9 bases remained unmatched. CDR3 amino acids: CASSLGRSGRGYEQYF. CDR3 nucleotides: TGTGCCAGCAGCTTAGGGCGCAGCGGGAGAGGGTACGAGCAGTACTTC.

In its sample, this clonotype was seen many times. The chain joins TRBV11-2 to TRBJ1-2; 8 nucleotides match TRBD1. From germline, CDR1 is SGHAT and CDR2 FQNNGV. This CDR3 has 15 amino acids. Losses at the gene ends were 5 bases for V and 4 bases for J; bases not matched to a gene: 9. CDR3 amino acids: CASSPTPDRGYGYTF. The CDR3 DNA is TGTGCCAGCAGCCCAACCCCTGACAGGGGCTATGGCTACACCTTC. Full variable domain (outside the CDR3, taken from reference TRBV11-2 and TRBJ1-2): EAGVAQSPRYKIIEKRQSVAFWCNPISGHATLYWYQQILGQGPKLLIQFQNNGVVDDSQLPKDRFSAERLKGVDSTLKIQPAKLEDSAVYLCASSPTPDRGYGYTFGSGTRLTVV.

About this clonotype: A much larger clone lies one base from this, so it may be a read error. The chain recombines TRBV20-1 with TRBJ2-1; 7 bases align to TRBD2. V was clipped by 6 bases and J by 8 bases; unmatched bases: 16. The germline V gene encodes CDR1 DFQATT and CDR2 SNEGSKA (reference sequence). This CDR3 is 15 amino acids long. The CDR3 protein is CSAPRISSGGYEQFF. The CDR3 bases are TGCAGTGCGCCTAGGATCAGCTCGGGAGGCTATGAGCAGTTCTTC.

This chain joins TRBV20-1 and TRBJ2-7; 7 bases map to TRBD2. V lost 0 bases to trimming and J lost 6 bases; unmatched junction nucleotides: 8. This CDR3 is 14 amino acids long. Looked up from germline, CDR1 is DFQATT and CDR2 is SNEGSKA (reference sequence). The CDR3 protein is CSARDIGGSTEQYF. In DNA, the CDR3 is TGCAGTGCTAGAGATATTGGCGGGAGCACCGAGCAGTACTTC.

The V and J genes are TRBV15 and TRBJ2-1, with 10 bases aligning to TRBD2. Trimming took 5 bases from V and 2 from J; bases not matched to a gene: 3. There are 15 residues in the CDR3. Germline V gene sequence: CDR1 LNHNV, CDR2 YYDKDF (reference sequence). The CDR3 spells CATSGAGGAYNEQFF. The CDR3 nucleotides are TGTGCCACCAGCGGAGCGGGAGGGGCCTACAATGAGCAGTTCTTC.

This clonotype was observed at least ten times. The J gene is TRBJ2-6, the V gene TRBV19, with D hard to call. CDR3 length: 14 amino acids. V was cut by 3 bases and J by 0 bases, with 3 bases left in between. CDR1 and CDR2 from the germline V gene are LNHDA and SQIVND (reference sequence). The CDR3 reads CASSISSGANVLTF. The CDR3 DNA reads TGTGCCAGTAGTATTTCCTCTGGGGCCAACGTCCTGACTTTC.

This clonotype was observed at least ten times. The chain carries TRBV7-6 and TRBJ2-7; D unclear. V lost 1 base to trimming and J lost 5 bases, with 12 bases between them. CDR1 is SGHVS and CDR2 is FNYEAQ in the germline V gene. The CDR3 is 14 amino acids. CDR3 bases: TGTGCCAGCAGCTTAGGGGGATTAGCCGACGAGCAGTACTTC. The encoded protein is CASSLGGLADEQYF.

This clonotype was picked up many times. The V call is TRBV10-2, the J call TRBJ2-1; D is possibly TRBD2 (6 bases). The CDR3 consists of 22 residues. Trimming took off 2 bases at V and 0 bases at J, with 29 bases between the two ends. Germline CDR1 WSHSY, CDR2 SAAADI. CDR3 nucleotide sequence: TGCGCCAGCAGTGAGCCAAGGCGCGGGGTCCATCATGGGGGAAGCTCCTACAATGAGCAGTTCTTC. Translating it yields CASSEPRRGVHHGGSSYNEQFF.

This clonotype was counted ten times or more. CDR3 loop: CASSLSSGGNQPQHF. CDR3 nucleotides: TGTGCCAGCAGCTTGTCTAGTGGCGGCAATCAGCCCCAGCATTTT. The chain combines TRBV7-9 with TRBJ1-5; D gene unclear. This CDR3 has 15 residues. In germline, CDR1 is SEHNR, CDR2 FQNEAQ (reference sequence). The V gene lost 3 bases and the J gene lost 2 bases, with 11 bases spanning the gap.

This rearrangement joins TRBV14 to TRBJ1-1; D perhaps matches TRBD1 (5 bases). The CDR3 has 15 residues. The V and J ends lost 1 base and 6 bases respectively, with 15 bases between them. Germline CDR1 is SGHDN and CDR2 is FVKESK. DNA for the CDR3: TGTGCCAGCAGCCAAGCGTATGCGGCGGGGGCTGAAGCTTTCTTT. Translation gives CASSQAYAAGAEAFF. The full variable domain, in which reference TRBV14 and TRBJ1-1 provide the parts outside the CDR3, is EAGVTQFPSHSVIEKGQTVTLRCDPISGHDNLYWYRRVMGKEIKFLLHFVKESKQDESGMPNNRFLAERTGGTYSTLKVQPAELEDSGVYFCASSQAYAAGAEAFFGQGTRLTVV.

There are a few counts of this clonotype. The chain combines TRBV28 with TRBJ1-1; D uncertain. The ends were cut back, 5 bases at V and 1 base at J, with 8 bases in the middle. Germline loops: CDR1 MDHEN, CDR2 SYDVKM. CDR3 length: 13 residues. The CDR3 spells CASSRSQNTEAFF. The DNA of the CDR3 is TGTGCCAGCAGTCGAAGCCAGAACACTGAAGCTTTCTTT. The full variable domain, completed using reference TRBV28 and TRBJ1-1, is DVKVTQSSRYLVKRTGEKVFLECVQDMDHENMFWYRQDPGLGLRLIYFSYDVKMKEKGDIPEGYSVSREKKERFSLILESASTNQTSMYLCASSRSQNTEAFFGQGTRLTVV.

Many counts were recorded for this clonotype. V is TRBV20-1 and J is TRBJ1-3, with D maybe TRBD1 (5 bases). The length of the CDR3 is 15 residues. The germline V gene encodes CDR1 DFQATT and CDR2 SNEGSKA (reference sequence). Trimming removed 5 bases at V and 0 bases at J, with 14 bases between. The CDR3 is CSAYPLTASGNTIYF. For the CDR3, the DNA is TGCAGTGCTTACCCCCTGACAGCCTCTGGAAACACCATATATTTT.

About this clonotype: At one end, the junction sequence differs from germline, possibly due to a read error. V gene TRBV6-2 or TRBV6-3 combines with J gene TRBJ2-2; possibly TRBD2 for D (5 bases). In germline, CDR1 is MNHEY, CDR2 SVGEGT. This CDR3 has 15 residues. The CDR3 is CASRPPLLNTGERFF. The CDR3, as DNA: TGTGCCAGCCGGCCCCCGTTGTTGAACACCGGGGAGCGGTTTTTT.

This clonotype was counted many times. The rearrangement joins TRBV28 to TRBJ2-3; 9 bases are shared with TRBD2. J was trimmed by 2 bases and V by 2 bases; bases with no gene match: 11. Per the germline V gene, CDR1 is MDHEN and CDR2 is SYDVKM. This CDR3 has 18 amino acids. The CDR3 bases are TGTGCCAGCAGTTTAATAACTGCTAGCGGGATTCACACAGATACGCAGTATTTT. Translating it yields CASSLITASGIHTDTQYF.

This clonotype has at least ten counts. The rearrangement links TRBV7-9 to TRBJ1-5; D gene ambiguous. Trimming pared 0 bases from V and 3 bases from J, leaving 3 bases between. Germline V gene lookup returns CDR1 SEHNR and CDR2 FQNEAQ (reference sequence). This CDR3 has 13 amino acids. CDR3 in amino acids: CASSLASNQPQHF. DNA of the CDR3: TGTGCCAGCAGCTTAGCATCCAATCAGCCCCAGCATTTT.

Many counts were recorded for this clonotype. The V call is TRBV7-8, the J call TRBJ2-1, with no clear D. Germline V gene data show CDR1 as SGHVS and CDR2 as FQNEAQ. This CDR3 region has 13 residues. Trimming stripped 1 base from V and 6 bases from J, with 7 bases between. The chain's CDR3 is CASSLDRSNEQFF. The DNA of the CDR3 is TGTGCCAGCAGCTTAGATAGAAGCAATGAGCAGTTCTTC.

Many counts were recorded for this clonotype. The genes are TRBV15 and TRBJ2-7; the D gene is possibly TRBD1 (6 bases). V shed 1 base and J shed 2 bases, with 18 bases lying between them. Germline V gives CDR1 LNHNV, CDR2 YYDKDF (reference sequence). The length of the CDR3 is 17 residues. The CDR3 sequence is CATSRVRPGTSTYEQYF. The CDR3 DNA follows: TGTGCCACCAGCAGAGTTCGTCCCGGGACATCAACCTACGAGCAGTACTTC.